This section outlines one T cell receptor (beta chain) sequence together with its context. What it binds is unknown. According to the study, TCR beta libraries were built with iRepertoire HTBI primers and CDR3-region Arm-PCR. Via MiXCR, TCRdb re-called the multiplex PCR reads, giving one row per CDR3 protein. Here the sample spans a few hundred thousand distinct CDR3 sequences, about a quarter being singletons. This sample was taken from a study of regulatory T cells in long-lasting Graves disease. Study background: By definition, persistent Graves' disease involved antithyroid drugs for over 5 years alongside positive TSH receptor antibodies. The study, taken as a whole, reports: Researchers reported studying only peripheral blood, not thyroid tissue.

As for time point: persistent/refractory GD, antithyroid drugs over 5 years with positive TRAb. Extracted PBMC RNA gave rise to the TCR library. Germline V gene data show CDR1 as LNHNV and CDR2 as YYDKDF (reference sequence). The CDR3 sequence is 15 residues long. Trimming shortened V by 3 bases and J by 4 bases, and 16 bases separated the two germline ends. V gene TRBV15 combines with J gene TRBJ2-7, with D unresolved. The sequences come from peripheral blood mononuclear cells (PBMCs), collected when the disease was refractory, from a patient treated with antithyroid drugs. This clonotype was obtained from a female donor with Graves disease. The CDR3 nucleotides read TGTGCCACCAGCAGGGAACATGTTTCTACTTACGAGCAGTACTTC. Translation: CATSREHVSTYEQYF.